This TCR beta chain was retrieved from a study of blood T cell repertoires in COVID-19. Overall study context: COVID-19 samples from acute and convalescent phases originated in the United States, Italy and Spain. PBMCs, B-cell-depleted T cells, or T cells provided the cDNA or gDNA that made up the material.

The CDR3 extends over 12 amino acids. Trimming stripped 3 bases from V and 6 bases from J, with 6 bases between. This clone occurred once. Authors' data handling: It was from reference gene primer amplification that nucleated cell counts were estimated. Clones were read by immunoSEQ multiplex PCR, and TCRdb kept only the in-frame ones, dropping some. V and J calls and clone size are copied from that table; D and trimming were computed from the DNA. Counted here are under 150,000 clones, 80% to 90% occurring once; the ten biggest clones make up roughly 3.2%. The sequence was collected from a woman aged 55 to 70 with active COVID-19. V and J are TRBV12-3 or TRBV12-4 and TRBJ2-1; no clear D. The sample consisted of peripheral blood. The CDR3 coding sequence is TGTGCCAGCAGTTTTTCCCGCAATGAGCAGTTCTTC. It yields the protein CASSFSRNEQFF.